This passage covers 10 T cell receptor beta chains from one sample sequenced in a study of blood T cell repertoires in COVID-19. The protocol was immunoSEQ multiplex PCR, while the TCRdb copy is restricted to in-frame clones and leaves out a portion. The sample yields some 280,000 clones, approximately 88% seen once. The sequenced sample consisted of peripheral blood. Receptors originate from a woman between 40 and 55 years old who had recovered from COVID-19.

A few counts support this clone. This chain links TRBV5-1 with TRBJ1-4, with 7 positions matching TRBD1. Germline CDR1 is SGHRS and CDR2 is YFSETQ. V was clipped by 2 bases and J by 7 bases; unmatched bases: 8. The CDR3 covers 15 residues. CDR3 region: CASSFDRAGGEKLFF. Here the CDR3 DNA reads TGCGCCAGCAGCTTTGACAGGGCGGGGGGTGAAAAACTGTTTTTT.

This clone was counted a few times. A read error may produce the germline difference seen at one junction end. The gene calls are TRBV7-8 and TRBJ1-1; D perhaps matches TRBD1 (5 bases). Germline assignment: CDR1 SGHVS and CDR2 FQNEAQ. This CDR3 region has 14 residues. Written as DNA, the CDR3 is TGTGCCAGCAGCTTAGAATTTGCGGACACGGAAGCTTTCTTT. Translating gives CASSLEFADTEAFF.

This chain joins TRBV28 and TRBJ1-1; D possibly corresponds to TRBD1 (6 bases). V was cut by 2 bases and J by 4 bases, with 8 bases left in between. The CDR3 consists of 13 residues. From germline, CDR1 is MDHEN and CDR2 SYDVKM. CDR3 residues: CASSLGRGTEAFF. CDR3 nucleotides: TGTGCCAGCAGTTTAGGCAGGGGCACTGAAGCTTTCTTT.

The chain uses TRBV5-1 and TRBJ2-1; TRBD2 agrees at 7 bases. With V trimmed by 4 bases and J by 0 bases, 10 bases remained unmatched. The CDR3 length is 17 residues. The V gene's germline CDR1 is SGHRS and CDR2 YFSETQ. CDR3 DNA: TGCGCCAGCAGCGCTGGGGGAGGGCCCAGCTCCTACAATGAGCAGTTCTTC. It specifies CASSAGGGPSSYNEQFF.

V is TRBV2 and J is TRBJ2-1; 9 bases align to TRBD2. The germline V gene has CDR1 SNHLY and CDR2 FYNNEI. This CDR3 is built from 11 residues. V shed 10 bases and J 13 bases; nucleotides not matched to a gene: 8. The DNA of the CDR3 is TGTGCCACCACCCTAGGGACTAGCCAGTTCTTC. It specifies CATTLGTSQFF.

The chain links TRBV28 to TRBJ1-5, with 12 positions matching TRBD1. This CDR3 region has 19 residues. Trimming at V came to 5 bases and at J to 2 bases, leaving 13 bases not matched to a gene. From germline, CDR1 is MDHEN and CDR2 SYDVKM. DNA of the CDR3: TGTGCCAGCAGTACCTCCCCGGGACAGGGGGCATTCGGCAATCAGCCCCAGCATTTT. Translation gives CASSTSPGQGAFGNQPQHF.

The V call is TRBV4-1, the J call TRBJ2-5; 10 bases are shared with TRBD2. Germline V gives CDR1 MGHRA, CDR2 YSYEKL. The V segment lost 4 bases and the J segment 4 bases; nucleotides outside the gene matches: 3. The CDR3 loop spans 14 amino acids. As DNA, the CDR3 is TGCGCCAGCAGCCCTAGCGGGAGCGGAGAGACCCAGTACTTC. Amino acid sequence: CASSPSGSGETQYF.

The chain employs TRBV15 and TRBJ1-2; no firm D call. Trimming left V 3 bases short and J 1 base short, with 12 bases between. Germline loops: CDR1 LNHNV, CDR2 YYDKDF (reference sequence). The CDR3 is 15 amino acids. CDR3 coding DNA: TGTGCCACCAGCAGCAGTTCCGCGGTTAACTATGGCTACACCTTC. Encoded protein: CATSSSSAVNYGYTF.

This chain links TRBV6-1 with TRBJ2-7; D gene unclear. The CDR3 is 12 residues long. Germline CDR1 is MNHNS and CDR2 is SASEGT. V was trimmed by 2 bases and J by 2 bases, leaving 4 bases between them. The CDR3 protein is CASSETAYEQYF. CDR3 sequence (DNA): TGTGCCAGCAGTGAAACAGCCTACGAGCAGTACTTC.

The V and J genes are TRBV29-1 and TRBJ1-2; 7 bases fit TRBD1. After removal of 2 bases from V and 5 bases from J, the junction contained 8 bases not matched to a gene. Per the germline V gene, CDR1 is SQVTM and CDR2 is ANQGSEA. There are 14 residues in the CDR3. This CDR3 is CSVESSRDSYGYTF. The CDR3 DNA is TGCAGCGTTGAAAGCTCGAGGGACAGTTATGGCTACACCTTC. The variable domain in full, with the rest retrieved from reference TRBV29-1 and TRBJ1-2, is SAVISQKPSRDICQRGTSLTIQCQVDSQVTMMFWYRQQPGQSLTLIATANQGSEATYESGFVIDKFPISRPNLTFSTLTVSNMSPEDSSIYLCSVESSRDSYGYTFGSGTRLTVV.